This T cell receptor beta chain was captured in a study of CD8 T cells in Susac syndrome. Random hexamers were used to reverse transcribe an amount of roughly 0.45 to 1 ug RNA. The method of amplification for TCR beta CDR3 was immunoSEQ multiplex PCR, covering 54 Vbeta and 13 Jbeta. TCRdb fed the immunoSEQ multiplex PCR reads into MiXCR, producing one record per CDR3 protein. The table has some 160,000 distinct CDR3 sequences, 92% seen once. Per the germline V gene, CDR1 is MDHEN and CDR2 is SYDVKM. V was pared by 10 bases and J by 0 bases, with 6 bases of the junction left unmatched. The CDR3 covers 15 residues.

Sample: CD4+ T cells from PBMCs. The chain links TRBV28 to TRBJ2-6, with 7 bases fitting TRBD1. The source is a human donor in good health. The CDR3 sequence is CAITGANSGANVLTF. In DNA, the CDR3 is TGTGCCATTACAGGGGCAAACTCTGGGGCCAACGTCCTGACTTTC.